These 26 T cell receptor beta chains share one sample of origin, sequenced in a study of radiotherapy plus CTLA-4 blockade in lung cancer. Assay: immunoSEQ multiplex PCR; the TCRdb copy retains only in-frame clones and omits some. The table has about 80,000 clones, 86% seen once. The input for sequencing was peripheral blood, taken from a patient treated with radiotherapy plus ipilimumab. The receptors were sampled from a human donor with non-small cell lung cancer who had a partial response to radiotherapy plus ipilimumab.

As regards this clone: The same CDR3 also results from other DNA sequences found in this sample. This sequence joins TRBV27 and TRBJ1-1; 9 bases map to TRBD1. The germline gives CDR1 MNHEY, CDR2 SMNVEV (reference sequence). V lost 6 bases, J lost 3 bases, and 8 bases stayed unmatched. The CDR3 runs 15 residues. CDR3 in amino acids: CASREQGARDTEAFF. The CDR3 DNA follows: TGTGCCAGCAGGGAACAGGGGGCGCGGGACACTGAAGCTTTCTTT.

This rearrangement joins TRBV25-1 to TRBJ1-5; 8 positions match TRBD1. Trimming removed 9 bases from V and 1 base from J; junction bases left unmatched: 2. The germline V gene has CDR1 MGHDK and CDR2 SYGVNS. This CDR3 comprises 13 residues. The DNA for the CDR3 is TGTGCCAGAAACAGGGGGAGCAATCAGCCCCAGCATTTT. It translates to CARNRGSNQPQHF.

This chain links TRBV6-6 with TRBJ1-5; no definite D call. The length of the CDR3 is 16 residues. Looked up from germline, CDR1 is MNHNY and CDR2 is SVGAGI (reference sequence). The V and J ends lost 2 bases and 0 bases respectively, with 11 bases between them. The CDR3 DNA follows: TGTGCCAGCAGTTACGGGCAGGCCTATAGCAATCAGCCCCAGCATTTT. It yields the protein CASSYGQAYSNQPQHF.

This clone was seen more than once but under ten times. The same CDR3 is also encoded by other DNA sequences in this sample. V usage is TRBV9 and J usage is TRBJ2-4, with no clear D. There are 15 residues in the CDR3. Per the germline V gene, CDR1 is SGDLS and CDR2 is YYNGEE. The germline V and J ends were trimmed by 0 bases and 0 bases, with 7 bases remaining between them. The CDR3 spells CASSVGGVAKNIQYF. In DNA, the CDR3 is TGTGCCAGCAGCGTAGGTGGAGTAGCCAAAAACATTCAGTACTTC.

V gene TRBV28 combines with J gene TRBJ2-7; no firm D call. This CDR3 has 12 residues. CDR1 is MDHEN, CDR2 SYDVKM, per germline. V shed 6 bases and J shed 2 bases, with 8 bases lying between them. CDR3 nucleotides: TGTGCCAGCAGGGGCAGCACCTACGAGCAGTACTTC. This sequence encodes CASRGSTYEQYF.

This clone was seen only a few times. The chain couples TRBV6-5 to TRBJ2-7, with no clear D. V dropped 0 bases and J dropped 2 bases, with 11 bases sitting between them. The CDR3 sequence is 15 residues long. CDR1 is MNHEY and CDR2 is SVGAGI in the germline V gene. The CDR3 here is CASSYSSVDPYEQYF. The CDR3 bases are TGTGCCAGCAGTTACTCCAGCGTTGATCCCTACGAGCAGTACTTC.

The chain carries TRBV5-1 and TRBJ2-3; TRBD2 matches at 8 bases. The germline gives CDR1 SGHRS, CDR2 YFSETQ. The CDR3 extends over 15 amino acids. J gave up 3 bases and V 0 bases, and 3 bases lay outside the gene matches. The chain's CDR3 is CASSLEREGTDTQYF. The CDR3 nucleotides are TGCGCCAGCAGCTTGGAACGGGAGGGGACAGATACGCAGTATTTT. The variable domain in full, with the rest retrieved from reference TRBV5-1 and TRBJ2-3, is KAGVTQTPRYLIKTRGQQVTLSCSPISGHRSVSWYQQTPGQGLQFLFEYFSETQRNKGNFPGRFSGRQFSNSRSEMNVSTLELGDSALYLCASSLEREGTDTQYFGPGTRLTVL.

The V gene is TRBV19, the J gene TRBJ2-7; possible D gene TRBD1, 5 bases. Germline-derived CDR1 and CDR2 are LNHDA and SQIVND (reference sequence). The V gene lost 3 bases and the J gene lost 2 bases, with 14 bases spanning the gap. The CDR3 sequence is 15 residues long. The CDR3 sequence is CASSIGAGQTYEQYV. Written as DNA, the CDR3 is TGTGCCAGTAGTATTGGAGCAGGGCAGACCTACGAGCAGTACGTC.

The chain recombines TRBV10-2 with TRBJ1-3, with D possibly TRBD1 on 6 matching bases. Germline V gene data show CDR1 as WSHSY and CDR2 as SAAADI. The CDR3 runs to 15 residues. V shed 6 bases and J shed 6 bases, with 18 bases lying between them. The CDR3 here is CASRGGTLGANTIYF. The CDR3 region has the DNA TGCGCCAGCAGGGGGGGGACTCTGGGGGCAAACACCATATATTTT.

V usage is TRBV7-9 and J usage is TRBJ2-1; 11 bases are a match to TRBD2. The germline V gene has CDR1 SEHNR and CDR2 FQNEAQ (reference sequence). The CDR3 sequence is 16 residues long. Trimming at V came to 7 bases and at J to 10 bases, leaving 15 bases not matched to a gene. The DNA for the CDR3 is TGTGCCAGCACCGACGGAGGAACTAGCGGGAGATTAGAGCAGTTCTTC. Its protein is CASTDGGTSGRLEQFF. Full variable domain (missing parts from reference TRBV7-9 and TRBJ2-1): DTGVSQNPRHKITKRGQNVTFRCDPISEHNRLYWYRQTLGQGPEFLTYFQNEAQLEKSRLLSDRFSAERPKGSFSTLEIQRTEQGDSAMYLCASTDGGTSGRLEQFFGPGTRLTVL.

The V call is TRBV28, the J call TRBJ2-1, with TRBD2 matching over 8 bases. Trimming removed 5 bases from V and 0 bases from J; junction bases left unmatched: 9. Germline-derived CDR1 and CDR2 are MDHEN and SYDVKM. CDR3 length: 17 residues. CDR3 DNA sequence: TGTGCCAGCAGTACCCCGGGAGGGGGTGTCTCCTACAATGAGCAGTTCTTC. This sequence encodes CASSTPGGGVSYNEQFF. Full variable domain (missing parts from reference TRBV28 and TRBJ2-1): DVKVTQSSRYLVKRTGEKVFLECVQDMDHENMFWYRQDPGLGLRLIYFSYDVKMKEKGDIPEGYSVSREKKERFSLILESASTNQTSMYLCASSTPGGGVSYNEQFFGPGTRLTVL.

The genes are TRBV7-2 and TRBJ1-5, with D unclear. V lost 3 bases, J lost 4 bases, and 10 bases lay in between. This CDR3 has 14 amino acids. Germline V lookup: CDR1 SGHTA, CDR2 FQGNSA. CDR3 region: CASSFEAANQPQHF. The CDR3 bases are TGTGCCAGCAGCTTCGAGGCAGCAAATCAGCCCCAGCATTTT.

The rearrangement links TRBV2 to TRBJ2-5; 8 positions agree with TRBD1. V was clipped by 8 bases and J by 5 bases; unmatched bases: 10. The CDR3 covers 14 residues. CDR1 is SNHLY, CDR2 FYNNEI, per germline. The CDR3 sequence: CASGAQGVRETQYF. The CDR3 region has the DNA TGTGCCAGCGGCGCACAGGGGGTACGGGAGACCCAGTACTTC.

The chain employs TRBV1 and TRBJ2-7; the tabulated D call, TRBD2, remains unverified against the DNA. TRBV1 is marked as a pseudogene. The CDR3 runs to 16 residues. The CDR3 spells CTSSRYSRRAVYEQYF. CDR3 DNA: TGCACCAGCAGCCGGTATAGCCGGAGGGCCGTCTACGAGCAGTACTTC.

The J gene is TRBJ2-1, the V gene TRBV27, with TRBD2 as a possible D gene (5 bases). The CDR3 spans 15 residues. Germline V gene sequence: CDR1 MNHEY, CDR2 SMNVEV (reference sequence). V gave up 2 bases and J gave up 1 base, with 9 bases separating them. The CDR3 here is CASSLAGGSYNEQFF. The CDR3 bases are TGTGCCAGCAGTTTAGCCGGCGGGTCCTACAATGAGCAGTTCTTC.

The rearrangement links TRBV6-1 to TRBJ1-1, with 8 bases fitting TRBD1. The CDR3 is 16 residues long. The germline gives CDR1 MNHNS, CDR2 SASEGT. The J segment lost 6 bases and the V segment lost 2 bases, leaving 11 bases of the junction unmatched. The CDR3 loop is CASSEQLWTGSPEAFF. In nucleotides, the CDR3 is TGTGCCAGCAGTGAACAATTGTGGACAGGGTCGCCTGAAGCTTTCTTT.

This clone was counted a few times. V gene TRBV6-5 combines with J gene TRBJ2-7; 7 nucleotides align to TRBD2. V dropped 6 bases and J dropped 3; count of bases not matched to a gene: 11. Germline V gene lookup returns CDR1 MNHEY and CDR2 SVGAGI. The CDR3 loop spans 15 amino acids. In DNA form, the CDR3 reads TGTGCCAGCAGACCTCCAGCGGGATACGGCTACGAGCAGTACTTC. Its translation is CASRPPAGYGYEQYF.

The chain joins TRBV4-1 to TRBJ1-5; 8 bases are a match to TRBD1. V lost 3 bases, J lost 2 bases, and 3 bases stayed unmatched. In germline, CDR1 is MGHRA, CDR2 YSYEKL. The CDR3 has 15 residues. CDR3 in amino acids: CASSHQDRGNQPQHF. DNA for the CDR3: TGCGCCAGCAGCCACCAGGACAGGGGCAATCAGCCCCAGCATTTT.

This clone occurred once. The genes are TRBV9 and TRBJ2-1; 9 nucleotides align to TRBD1. The germline V gene has CDR1 SGDLS and CDR2 YYNGEE. The V segment lost 3 bases and the J segment 3 bases; nucleotides outside the gene matches: 4. The CDR3 contains 15 residues. CDR3 nucleotides: TGTGCCAGCAGCGCCACAGGGGGCGACTACAATGAGCAGTTCTTC. Translated, it gives CASSATGGDYNEQFF.

A single count supports this clone. The V gene is TRBV6-5, the J gene TRBJ1-2, with unresolved D. The V end was cut by 6 bases, the J end by 2 bases, with 16 bases between. Germline V gene data show CDR1 as MNHEY and CDR2 as SVGAGI. This CDR3 is 15 amino acids long. For the CDR3, the DNA is TGTGCCAGCAGAATGACACTCCAGACAAACTATGGCTACACCTTC. Translating it yields CASRMTLQTNYGYTF.

The chain is built from TRBV9 and TRBJ2-1; 7 bases are shared with TRBD1. With V trimmed by 0 bases and J by 5 bases, 8 bases remained unmatched. The CDR3 runs 16 residues. Per germline, CDR1 SGDLS and CDR2 YYNGEE. CDR3 loop: CASSVEPGQRNNEQFF. In DNA form, the CDR3 reads TGTGCCAGCAGCGTAGAACCGGGACAGAGAAACAATGAGCAGTTCTTC.

V and J are TRBV19 and TRBJ2-2, with a weak D call TRBD1 (5 bases). Trimming left V 3 bases short and J 5 bases short, with 16 bases between. This CDR3 comprises 16 residues. Germline CDR1 reads LNHDA; CDR2 reads SQIVND (reference sequence). CDR3 DNA: TGTGCCAGTAGTATGCTTCCACAGGTGGTGACCGGGGAGCTGTTTTTT. As protein: CASSMLPQVVTGELFF.

V usage is TRBV29-1 and J usage is TRBJ1-1; TRBD1 is a possible D gene (6 bases). V was trimmed by 4 bases and J by 0 bases, leaving 12 bases between them. The CDR3 is 14 amino acids. CDR1 SQVTM and CDR2 ANQGSEA come from the germline V gene. The CDR3 protein is CSVVVTGVNTEAFF. The CDR3 DNA is TGCAGCGTTGTGGTGACAGGTGTGAACACTGAAGCTTTCTTT.

The rearrangement links TRBV4-2 to TRBJ2-1, with 12 bases lining up with TRBD2. Losses at the gene ends were 0 bases for V and 4 bases for J; bases not matched to a gene: 4. CDR1 LGHNA and CDR2 YNFKEQ come from the germline V gene. The CDR3 loop spans 17 amino acids. Written as DNA, the CDR3 is TGTGCCAGCAGCCAAGAGCGGACTAGCGGGAATTACAATGAGCAGTTCTTC. Protein: CASSQERTSGNYNEQFF.

This clone was seen just once. The rearrangement links TRBV2 to TRBJ1-6, with TRBD1 as a possible D gene (6 bases). V was shortened by 4 bases and J by 2 bases, with 9 bases between the two germline ends. This CDR3 contains 15 residues. Germline V gene sequence: CDR1 SNHLY, CDR2 FYNNEI. The chain's CDR3 is CASSGQEPYNSPLHF. The DNA of the CDR3 is TGTGCCAGCAGTGGACAGGAGCCCTATAATTCACCCCTCCACTTT.

The DNA of the CDR3 is TGTGCCAGAAGCTTTTTTTGCCCCAGGGGGCAGGGGAGTCAGCCCCAGCATTTT. It translates to CARSFFCPRGQGSQPQHF. The gene calls are TRBV7-5 and TRBJ1-5; the table's D call, TRBD1, has no DNA check behind it. TRBV7-5 is listed as a pseudogene. This CDR3 comprises 18 residues.